This T cell receptor beta chain came from a study of T cell repertoires in cytomegalovirus infection. The CDR3 sequence is 14 residues long. V was clipped by 1 base and J by 8 bases, with 11 bases between them. Germline CDR1 reads LGHNA; CDR2 reads YNFKEQ. To note about this clonotype: Its antigen is not known.

In TCRdb, the reads were re-called with MiXCR into one record per CDR3 protein. Altogether around 340,000 distinct CDR3 sequences are present, roughly 28% being singletons, with the ten largest covering 20%. The sample here was cultured PBMCs, taken from culture after CMV antigen stimulation. The chain carries TRBV4-2 and TRBJ1-4; D is undetermined. The clonotype originates from a human donor in good health (CMV status not recorded). Some clones in this sample may be carry-over from other donors' samples. The CDR3 DNA reads as TGTGCCAGCAGCCAAGCACAGTTCGGCGAAAAACTGTTTTTT. Its protein is CASSQAQFGEKLFF.